This is a list of T cell receptor beta chains from one sample in a study of control samples from healthy donors and cancer patients. This table comes from immunoSEQ multiplex PCR, and its TCRdb copy is limited to in-frame clones, with some not included. This table holds 60,000 to 95,000 clones, 89% found once. Sequenced material: PBMCs. These receptors were obtained from a woman aged 45-65 years with colorectal cancer. Both conserved end residues are part of each CDR3. The D gene is left open where the match is weak. A row's size may be missing; if present it is once, few, many or a size class.

clone_size: once; d_call: -; v_call: TRBV28; j_call: TRBJ1-5; cdr3_nt: TGTGCCAGCAGTTTAGGCCAGCCCCAGCATTTT; cdr3_aa: CASSLGQPQHF
clone_size: -; d_call: -; v_call: TRBV19; j_call: TRBJ1-5; cdr3_nt: TGTGCCAGTACCACTGCGGGCAGGGCCGGGCAGCCCCAGCATTTT; cdr3_aa: CASTTAGRAGQPQHF
clone_size: -; d_call: TRBD1; v_call: TRBV4-1; j_call: TRBJ1-6; cdr3_nt: TGCGCCAGCAGCCAACCTATGACAGGGGCCGATGATAATTCACCCCTCCACTTT; cdr3_aa: CASSQPMTGADDNSPLHF
clone_size: -; d_call: -; v_call: TRBV5-1; j_call: TRBJ2-5; cdr3_nt: TGCGCCAGCAGCGCAGATACAGGGAAGGGAGAGACCCAGTACTTC; cdr3_aa: CASSADTGKGETQYF
clone_size: -; d_call: -; v_call: TRBV30; j_call: TRBJ1-3; cdr3_nt: TGTGCCTGGAGTGTACGCGGTTGGGTGGCCTCTGGAAACACCATATATTTT; cdr3_aa: CAWSVRGWVASGNTIYF
clone_size: -; d_call: TRBD1; v_call: TRBV12-3/TRBV12-4; j_call: TRBJ1-5; cdr3_nt: TGTGCCAGCCAGGGGGCGCTCTCTCAGCCCCAGCATTTT; cdr3_aa: CASQGALSQPQHF
clone_size: -; d_call: -; v_call: TRBV5-5; j_call: TRBJ2-2; cdr3_nt: TGTGCCAGCAGTAAGGGTTTGACCGGGGAGCTGTTTTTT; cdr3_aa: CASSKGLTGELFF
clone_size: -; d_call: -; v_call: TRBV5-1; j_call: TRBJ2-5; cdr3_nt: TGCGCCAGCAGGATAGCGCCAACCTCCTCGTACCAAGAGACCCAGTACTTC; cdr3_aa: CASRIAPTSSYQETQYF
clone_size: -; d_call: -; v_call: TRBV7-2; j_call: TRBJ1-3; cdr3_nt: TGTGCCAGCAGCTTAGCAGGACAGATCTCTGGAAACACCATATATTTT; cdr3_aa: CASSLAGQISGNTIYF
clone_size: -; d_call: -; v_call: TRBV13; j_call: TRBJ1-2; cdr3_nt: TGTGCCAGCAGCCCCGGCCCCGTAGCAGAAAAACCTTATGGCTACACCTTC; cdr3_aa: CASSPGPVAEKPYGYTF
clone_size: -; d_call: -; v_call: TRBV25-1; j_call: TRBJ2-1; cdr3_nt: TGTGCCAGCAGTATTCAGGGGGGGAGCTCCTACAATGAGCAGTTCTTC; cdr3_aa: CASSIQGGSSYNEQFF
clone_size: once; d_call: -; v_call: TRBV19; j_call: TRBJ1-1; cdr3_nt: TGTGCCAGTAGGATAGACAGGAACACTGAAGCTTTCTTT; cdr3_aa: CASRIDRNTEAFF
clone_size: once; d_call: TRBD1; v_call: TRBV4-2; j_call: TRBJ1-6; cdr3_nt: TGTGCCAGCAGCCAAACCCCGGGACAGAAAAATTCACCCCTCCACTTT; cdr3_aa: CASSQTPGQKNSPLHF
clone_size: -; d_call: TRBD1; v_call: TRBV19; j_call: TRBJ1-1; cdr3_nt: TGTGCCAGTAGTAAGGGGGCGACTGAAGCTTTCTTT; cdr3_aa: CASSKGATEAFF
clone_size: -; d_call: -; v_call: TRBV6-1; j_call: TRBJ2-1; cdr3_nt: TGTGCCAGCAGTGGAACTAGCACCAGCTCCTACAATGAGCAGTTCTTC; cdr3_aa: CASSGTSTSSYNEQFF
clone_size: -; d_call: TRBD1; v_call: TRBV10-2; j_call: TRBJ1-5; cdr3_nt: TGCGCCAGCAAGAGGGACAGGGATCAGCCCCAGCATTTT; cdr3_aa: CASKRDRDQPQHF
clone_size: -; d_call: TRBD1; v_call: TRBV28; j_call: TRBJ2-2; cdr3_nt: TGTGCCAGCAGTCCGTGGACAGGGAAGGACACCGGGGAGCTGTTTTTT; cdr3_aa: CASSPWTGKDTGELFF
clone_size: -; d_call: TRBD1; v_call: TRBV6-5; j_call: TRBJ1-3; cdr3_nt: TGTGCCAGCAGGGGGGGACAGGGGCCTGGAAACACCATATATTTT; cdr3_aa: CASRGGQGPGNTIYF
clone_size: -; d_call: -; v_call: TRBV30; j_call: TRBJ1-5; cdr3_nt: TGTGCCTGGAGGGACGGGGGCTCAAATCAGCCCCAGCATTTT; cdr3_aa: CAWRDGGSNQPQHF
clone_size: -; d_call: -; v_call: TRBV7-2; j_call: TRBJ2-3; cdr3_nt: TGTGCCAGCAGCTTAGTTGGTGGCGGGGTAGATACGCAGTATTTT; cdr3_aa: CASSLVGGGVDTQYF
clone_size: -; d_call: -; v_call: TRBV5-1; j_call: TRBJ2-5; cdr3_nt: TGCGCCAGCAGCTTGGGAGTTGGGGGCGCAGGGGAGACCCAGTACTTC; cdr3_aa: CASSLGVGGAGETQYF
clone_size: -; d_call: TRBD1; v_call: TRBV6-2/TRBV6-3; j_call: TRBJ1-6; cdr3_nt: TGTGCCAGCAGTTACAGGGGGCCTAATTCACCCCTCCACTTT; cdr3_aa: CASSYRGPNSPLHF
clone_size: -; d_call: TRBD2; v_call: TRBV9; j_call: TRBJ2-1; cdr3_nt: TGTGCCAGCAGCCGTAGCGGGGGACCAGTCAATGAGCAGTTCTTC; cdr3_aa: CASSRSGGPVNEQFF
clone_size: -; d_call: -; v_call: TRBV5-1; j_call: TRBJ2-1; cdr3_nt: TGCGCCAGCAGCTTCGGGGGCCCGGATGAGCAGTTCTTC; cdr3_aa: CASSFGGPDEQFF
clone_size: -; d_call: -; v_call: TRBV4-3; j_call: TRBJ1-3; cdr3_nt: TGCGCCAGCAGCCAAGATGCATCGGGAAGTGGAAACACCATATATTTT; cdr3_aa: CASSQDASGSGNTIYF
clone_size: once; d_call: -; v_call: TRBV20-1; j_call: TRBJ1-2; cdr3_nt: TGCAGTCCTCGAGCCGAGCATGGCTACACCTTC; cdr3_aa: CSPRAEHGYTF
clone_size: -; d_call: -; v_call: TRBV18; j_call: TRBJ2-5; cdr3_nt: TGTGCCAGCTCACCACGGGGGGGCGGAGAAGAGACCCAGTACTTC; cdr3_aa: CASSPRGGGEETQYF
clone_size: -; d_call: -; v_call: TRBV7-6; j_call: TRBJ1-4; cdr3_nt: TGTGCCAGCAGCTTAGGGGCCGGAGATGAAAAACTGTTTTTT; cdr3_aa: CASSLGAGDEKLFF
clone_size: -; d_call: TRBD2; v_call: TRBV11-2; j_call: TRBJ2-1; cdr3_nt: TGTGCCAGCAGCCCGGAGCGGGGGAATTTTTCCTACAATGAGCAGTTCTTC; cdr3_aa: CASSPERGNFSYNEQFF
clone_size: -; d_call: TRBD1; v_call: TRBV10-2; j_call: TRBJ1-1; cdr3_nt: TGCGCCAGCAGTGAGACAGGGGCCGACACTGAAGCTTTCTTT; cdr3_aa: CASSETGADTEAFF
clone_size: -; d_call: -; v_call: TRBV7-9; j_call: TRBJ2-1; cdr3_nt: TGTGCCAGCAGCTTAGGTCAGGGCAGTGAGCAGTTCTTC; cdr3_aa: CASSLGQGSEQFF
clone_size: -; d_call: -; v_call: TRBV3-1/TRBV3-2; j_call: TRBJ1-1; cdr3_nt: TGTGCCAGCAGCCAAGCCGGGACGGAGAACACTGAAGCTTTCTTT; cdr3_aa: CASSQAGTENTEAFF
clone_size: -; d_call: -; v_call: TRBV15; j_call: TRBJ2-2; cdr3_nt: TGTGCCACCAGCAGACGGGTGGCGAACACCGGGGAGCTGTTTTTT; cdr3_aa: CATSRRVANTGELFF
clone_size: -; d_call: TRBD1; v_call: TRBV18; j_call: TRBJ2-5; cdr3_nt: TGTGCCAGCTCACCCTTGTATCGGACAGGGGCTGTTCAAGAGACCCAGTACTTC; cdr3_aa: CASSPLYRTGAVQETQYF
clone_size: -; d_call: TRBD1; v_call: TRBV24-1; j_call: TRBJ2-2; cdr3_nt: TGTGCCACCAGTGATTCCGGGACAGGAACCGGGGAGCTGTTTTTT; cdr3_aa: CATSDSGTGTGELFF
clone_size: -; d_call: -; v_call: TRBV15; j_call: TRBJ2-4; cdr3_nt: TGTGCCACCAGGATTGGCAGGGGCAAAAACATTCAGTACTTC; cdr3_aa: CATRIGRGKNIQYF
clone_size: -; d_call: -; v_call: TRBV11-1; j_call: TRBJ2-3; cdr3_nt: TGTGCCAGCAGCTTCGAACTCACAGATACGCAGTATTTT; cdr3_aa: CASSFELTDTQYF
clone_size: -; d_call: TRBD1; v_call: TRBV3-1/TRBV3-2; j_call: TRBJ2-5; cdr3_nt: TGTGCCAGCAGCCCAGGGGGTTTGGAGACCCAGTACTTC; cdr3_aa: CASSPGGLETQYF